This TCR beta chain was recorded in a study of T cells in Graves' hyperthyroidism and ophthalmopathy. Germline assignment: CDR1 MNHNY and CDR2 SVGAGI (reference sequence). V was cut by 2 bases and J by 3 bases, with 14 bases left in between. The CDR3 has 16 amino acids. Using RNA transcripts as the source, TCR beta CDR3 regions were amplified. Primed by the HTBI set, a first-round RT-PCR was run on the TCR CDR3. TCRdb passed the multiplex PCR reads through MiXCR, listing each CDR3 protein once. The top ten hold under 15% of the sample, which has 400,000 to 500,000 distinct CDR3 sequences, under 15% seen once. Findings and limits, study-wide: Most expanded thyroid clonotypes above 0.001 recurred in blood.

The table lists this clonotype with many counts. Its specificity is not known. The J gene is TRBJ2-1, the V gene TRBV6-6, with D perhaps matching TRBD1 (5 bases). The material sequenced was blood. The clonotype comes from a young man with Graves' ophthalmopathy. The CDR3 here is CASSYELVRDYNEQFF. As DNA, the CDR3 is TGTGCCAGCAGTTACGAGCTAGTCAGGGACTACAATGAGCAGTTCTTC.